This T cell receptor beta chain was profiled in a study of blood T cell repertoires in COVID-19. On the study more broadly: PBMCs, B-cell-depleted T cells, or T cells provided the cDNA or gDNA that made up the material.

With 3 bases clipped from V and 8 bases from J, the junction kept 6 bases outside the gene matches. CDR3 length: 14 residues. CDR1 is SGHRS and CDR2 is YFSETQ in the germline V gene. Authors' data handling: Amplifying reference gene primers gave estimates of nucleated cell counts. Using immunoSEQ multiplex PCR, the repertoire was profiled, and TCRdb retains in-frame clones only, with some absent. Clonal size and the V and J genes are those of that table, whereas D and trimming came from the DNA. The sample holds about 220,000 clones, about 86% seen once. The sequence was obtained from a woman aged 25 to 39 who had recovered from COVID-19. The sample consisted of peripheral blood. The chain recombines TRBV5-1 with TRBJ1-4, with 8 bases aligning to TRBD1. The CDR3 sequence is CASSSTGASEKLFF. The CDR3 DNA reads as TGCGCCAGCAGCTCGACAGGGGCCAGCGAAAAACTGTTTTTT.